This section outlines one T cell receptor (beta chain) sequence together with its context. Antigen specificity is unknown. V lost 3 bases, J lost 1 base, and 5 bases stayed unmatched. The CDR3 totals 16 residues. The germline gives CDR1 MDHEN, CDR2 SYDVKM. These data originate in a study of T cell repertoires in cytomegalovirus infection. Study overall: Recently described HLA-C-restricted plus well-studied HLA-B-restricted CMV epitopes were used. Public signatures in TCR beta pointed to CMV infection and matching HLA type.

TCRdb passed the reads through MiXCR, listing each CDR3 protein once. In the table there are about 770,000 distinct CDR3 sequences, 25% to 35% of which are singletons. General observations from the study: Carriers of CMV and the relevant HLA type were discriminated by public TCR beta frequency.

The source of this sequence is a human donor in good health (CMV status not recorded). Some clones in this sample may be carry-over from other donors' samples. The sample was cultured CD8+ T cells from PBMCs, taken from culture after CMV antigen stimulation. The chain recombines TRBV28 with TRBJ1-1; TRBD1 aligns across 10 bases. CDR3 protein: CASSFSRDRGNTEAFF. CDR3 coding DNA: TGTGCCAGCAGTTTTTCCCGGGACAGGGGGAACACTGAAGCTTTCTTT.